A selection of T cell receptor beta chains follows, all from one sample in a study of shared clonotypes between healthy human individuals. TCRdb's copy holds only in-frame clones and misses some; the assay was immunoSEQ multiplex PCR. Here the sample spans about 2.5 million clones, about nine tenths being singletons. The specimen sequenced was naive CD4+ T cells from PBMCs. These receptors all come from a man aged 18 to 30 in good health. Some clones in this sample may be carry-over from other donors' samples. Both conserved end residues are part of each CDR3. A D gene is named only where the DNA matches it firmly. Rows may omit the clone size; those that give it use once, few, many or a size class.

j_gene | d_gene | abundance | v_gene | CDR3nt | CDR3aa
TRBJ1-2 | . | . | TRBV30 | TGTGCCTGGACTGGGGCGGCCGGCGGTGGCTACACCTTC | CAWTGAAGGGYTF
TRBJ1-2 | TRBD1 | . | TRBV7-2 | TGTGCCAGCAGCTTAGTTGGGACAGGGGGCGCGTCTAATGGCTACACCTTC | CASSLVGTGGASNGYTF
TRBJ2-3 | TRBD2 | . | TRBV2 | TGTGCCAGCAGCCCGGGTAGAGGCCTAGCGGGAGGAGCAGATACGCAGTATTTT | CASSPGRGLAGGADTQYF
TRBJ1-2 | TRBD1 | . | TRBV5-1 | TGCGCCAGCAGCTTGAACAGACAGGGGATTAACTATGGCTACACCTTC | CASSLNRQGINYGYTF
TRBJ2-7 | . | . | TRBV11-1 | TGTGCCAGCAGCTCCTGGGGCGAGCAGTACTTC | CASSSWGEQYF
TRBJ2-4 | TRBD2 | . | TRBV27 | TGTGCCAGCAGTTCCACCATAGCGGGAGATTTAAACATTCAGTACTTC | CASSSTIAGDLNIQYF
TRBJ2-1 | TRBD2 | . | TRBV5-1 | TGCGCCAGCAGCTTCGGACTAGCGGGAGTCAATGAGCAGTTCTTC | CASSFGLAGVNEQFF
TRBJ2-2 | . | . | TRBV5-1 | TGCGCCAGCAGCTTGGCCAATAGCGGAGTCCTTACCGGGGAGCTGTTTTTT | CASSLANSGVLTGELFF
TRBJ1-5 | . | . | TRBV7-2 | TGTGCCAGCAGCCAACAGGTCAATCAGCCCCAGCATTTT | CASSQQVNQPQHF
TRBJ2-3 | TRBD2 | . | TRBV5-3 | TGTGCCAGAAGCCTTGGACTAGCGGGAGGGCCGGGCACAGATACGCAGTATTTT | CARSLGLAGGPGTDTQYF
TRBJ2-2 | . | . | TRBV9 | TGTGCCAGCAGCGTAGAGGGGGCGGGGCGACTGAACACCGGGGAGCTGTTTTTT | CASSVEGAGRLNTGELFF
TRBJ2-1 | TRBD2 | . | TRBV5-1 | TGCGCCAGCAGCTTGGGCCTAGCGGGAGGGGGTGAGCAGTTCTTC | CASSLGLAGGGEQFF
TRBJ2-7 | . | . | TRBV28 | TGTGCCAGCATGACCGGGACACCTACTTACGAGCAGTACTTC | CASMTGTPTYEQYF
TRBJ1-2 | TRBD1 | . | TRBV27 | TGTGCCAGCACGGCAGGGGGTGGTAACTATGGCTACACCTTC | CASTAGGGNYGYTF
TRBJ1-2 | . | . | TRBV7-9 | TGTGCCAGCAGCTCCTACAGGGTTGGGGAAGGCTACACCTTC | CASSSYRVGEGYTF
TRBJ1-2 | . | . | TRBV19 | TGTGCCAGTAGTATGCTAACTCAGGGCTTCTATGGCTACACCTTC | CASSMLTQGFYGYTF
TRBJ1-2 | . | . | TRBV5-1 | TGCGCCAGCAGCTTGCGGGGGAATACGGATGGCTACACCTTC | CASSLRGNTDGYTF
TRBJ2-5 | TRBD2 | . | TRBV15 | TGTGCCACCAGCAGTGAGGGACTAGCGGGAAGTGAGACCCAGTACTTC | CATSSEGLAGSETQYF
TRBJ1-5 | . | . | TRBV7-2 | TGTGCCAGCAGCCCGGCGGGGGATCAGCCCCAGCATTTT | CASSPAGDQPQHF
TRBJ1-5 | . | once | TRBV6-1 | TGTGCCAGCAGTGCCCAAGCTTGGAACAATCAGCCCCAGCATTTT | CASSAQAWNNQPQHF
TRBJ2-1 | . | . | TRBV29-1 | TGCAGCGTTGCCGGGGCCGCCTCCTACAATGAGCAGTTCTTC | CSVAGAASYNEQFF
TRBJ1-5 | TRBD1 | . | TRBV28 | TGTGCCAGCAGAGACCAACAGGGGAACAATCAGCCCCAGCATTTT | CASRDQQGNNQPQHF
TRBJ1-5 | . | . | TRBV7-2 | TGTGCCAGCAGCTTGGGGGGTCTTCAGCCCCAGCATTTT | CASSLGGLQPQHF
TRBJ1-1 | . | few | TRBV7-8 | TGTGCCAGCAGCTTTCGGGCGACTGAAGCTTTCTTT | CASSFRATEAFF
TRBJ2-2 | . | . | TRBV5-1 | TGCGCCAGCAGCTTATCGCACTCGGCTACCGGGGAGCTGTTTTTT | CASSLSHSATGELFF